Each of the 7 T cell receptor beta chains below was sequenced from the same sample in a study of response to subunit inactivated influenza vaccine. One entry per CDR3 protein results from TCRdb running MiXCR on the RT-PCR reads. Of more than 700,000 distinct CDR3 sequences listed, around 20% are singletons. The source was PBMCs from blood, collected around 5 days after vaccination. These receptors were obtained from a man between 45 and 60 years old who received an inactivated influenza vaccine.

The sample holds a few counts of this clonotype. CDR3 loop: CASSFGPRSNQPQHF. CDR3 sequence (DNA): TGCGCCAGCAGCTTTGGACCTAGAAGCAATCAGCCCCAGCATTTT. V gene TRBV5-1 combines with J gene TRBJ1-5; D call uncertain. The V end was cut by 2 bases, the J end by 1 base, with 10 bases between. Germline CDR1 and CDR2: SGHRS and YFSETQ. The CDR3 is 15 residues long.

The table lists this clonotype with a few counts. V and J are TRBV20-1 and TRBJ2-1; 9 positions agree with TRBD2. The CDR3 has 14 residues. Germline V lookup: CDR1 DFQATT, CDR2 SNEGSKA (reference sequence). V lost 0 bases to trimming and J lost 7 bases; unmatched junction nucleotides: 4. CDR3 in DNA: TGCAGTGCTAGAGATCCCAGCGGGGGGAATGAGCAGTTCTTC. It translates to CSARDPSGGNEQFF.

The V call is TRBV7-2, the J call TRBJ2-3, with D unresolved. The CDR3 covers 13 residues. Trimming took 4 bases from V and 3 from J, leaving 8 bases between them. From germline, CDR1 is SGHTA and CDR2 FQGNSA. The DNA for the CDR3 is TGTGCCAGCAGCTACACTGCAACAGATACGCAGTATTTT. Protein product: CASSYTATDTQYF.

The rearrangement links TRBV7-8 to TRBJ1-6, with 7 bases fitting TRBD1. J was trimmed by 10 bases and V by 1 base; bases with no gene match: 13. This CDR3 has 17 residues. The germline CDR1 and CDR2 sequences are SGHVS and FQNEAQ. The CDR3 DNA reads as TGTGCCAGCAGCTTAGGCCTGGCGAGCAGGGGGAGCTCACCCCTCCACTTT. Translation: CASSLGLASRGSSPLHF.

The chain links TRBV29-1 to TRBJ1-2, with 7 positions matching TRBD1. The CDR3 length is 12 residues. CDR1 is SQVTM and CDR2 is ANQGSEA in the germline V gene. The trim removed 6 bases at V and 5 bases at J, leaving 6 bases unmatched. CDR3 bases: TGCAGCGTGGGCGGGGGACAGTATGGCTACACCTTC. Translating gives CSVGGGQYGYTF. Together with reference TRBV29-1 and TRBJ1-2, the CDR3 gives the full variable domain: SAVISQKPSRDICQRGTSLTIQCQVDSQVTMMFWYRQQPGQSLTLIATANQGSEATYESGFVIDKFPISRPNLTFSTLTVSNMSPEDSSIYLCSVGGGQYGYTFGSGTRLTVV.

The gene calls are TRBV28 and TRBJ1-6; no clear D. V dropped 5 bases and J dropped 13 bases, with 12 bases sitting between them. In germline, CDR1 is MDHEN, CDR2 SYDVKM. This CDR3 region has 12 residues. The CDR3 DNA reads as TGTGCCAGCAGTATTCTAAACTCTCCCCTCCACTTT. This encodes CASSILNSPLHF.

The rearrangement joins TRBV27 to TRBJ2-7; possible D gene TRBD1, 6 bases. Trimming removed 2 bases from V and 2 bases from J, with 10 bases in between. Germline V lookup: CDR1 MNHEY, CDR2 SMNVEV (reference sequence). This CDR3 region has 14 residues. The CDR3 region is CASSLKRDTYEQYF. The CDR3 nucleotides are TGTGCCAGCAGTTTAAAAAGGGACACCTACGAGCAGTACTTC.